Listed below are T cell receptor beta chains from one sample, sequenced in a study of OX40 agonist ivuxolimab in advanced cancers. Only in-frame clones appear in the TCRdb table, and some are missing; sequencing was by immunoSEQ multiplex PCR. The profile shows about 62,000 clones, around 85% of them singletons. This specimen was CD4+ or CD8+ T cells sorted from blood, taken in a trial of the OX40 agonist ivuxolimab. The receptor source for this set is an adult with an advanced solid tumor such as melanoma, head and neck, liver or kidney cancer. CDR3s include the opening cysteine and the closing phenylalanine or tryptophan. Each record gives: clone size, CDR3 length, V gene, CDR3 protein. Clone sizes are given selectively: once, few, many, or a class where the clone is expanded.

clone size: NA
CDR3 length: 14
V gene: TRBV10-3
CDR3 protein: CAISESGRDQPQHF

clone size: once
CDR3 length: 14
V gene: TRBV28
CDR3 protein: CASRVDRVSRGYTF

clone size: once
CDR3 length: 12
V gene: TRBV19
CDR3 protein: CASSRERNEQYF

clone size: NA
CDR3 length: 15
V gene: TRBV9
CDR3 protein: CASSVVGVGTDTQYF

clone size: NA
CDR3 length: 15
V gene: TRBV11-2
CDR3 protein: CASSLDSGDADTQYF

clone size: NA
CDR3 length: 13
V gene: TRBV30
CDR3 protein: CAWSTGGASEAFF

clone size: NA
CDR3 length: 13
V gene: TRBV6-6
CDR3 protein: CASSTTGLSGYTF

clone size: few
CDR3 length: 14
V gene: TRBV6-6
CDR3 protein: CATEGAQGHTEAFF

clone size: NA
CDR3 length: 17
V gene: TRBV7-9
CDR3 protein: CASSAHPGQGGTGELFF

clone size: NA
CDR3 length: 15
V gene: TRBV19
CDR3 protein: CASSDGTPSSYEQYF

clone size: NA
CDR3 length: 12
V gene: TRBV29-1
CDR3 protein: CSVGTGRETQYF

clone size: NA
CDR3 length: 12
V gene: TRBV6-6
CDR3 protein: CASSEGDRQAFF

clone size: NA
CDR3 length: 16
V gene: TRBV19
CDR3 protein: CASSIPRQGPYNEQFF

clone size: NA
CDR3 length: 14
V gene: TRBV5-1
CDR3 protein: CASSLGQGTEKLFF

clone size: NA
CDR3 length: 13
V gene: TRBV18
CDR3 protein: CASSPGQSREAFF

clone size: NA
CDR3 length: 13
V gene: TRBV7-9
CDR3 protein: CASSAGTLYEQYF

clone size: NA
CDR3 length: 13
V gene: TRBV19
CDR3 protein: CATRLGPGTEAFF

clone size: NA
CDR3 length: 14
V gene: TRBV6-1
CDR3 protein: CASSDMGPTDTQYF

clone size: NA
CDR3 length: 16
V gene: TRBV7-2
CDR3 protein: CASSLQFWGESDTQYF

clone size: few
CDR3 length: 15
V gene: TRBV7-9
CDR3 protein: CASSLEGGQGNIQYF

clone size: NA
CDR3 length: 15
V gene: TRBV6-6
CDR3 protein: CASSYRPRGLTEAFF

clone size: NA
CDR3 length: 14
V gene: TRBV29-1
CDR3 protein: CSVEPGQYGNEQFF

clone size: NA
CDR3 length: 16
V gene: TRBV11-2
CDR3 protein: CASSLAGTQSSYEQYF

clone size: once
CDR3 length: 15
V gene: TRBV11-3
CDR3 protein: CASSFGLAGEDEQFF

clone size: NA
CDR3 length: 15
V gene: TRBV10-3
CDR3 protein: CAIRVDGSSTDTQYF

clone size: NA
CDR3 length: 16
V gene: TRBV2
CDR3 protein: CASSEAGQGVSQTQYF

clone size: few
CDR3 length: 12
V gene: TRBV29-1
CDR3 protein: CSTKSGATEAFF

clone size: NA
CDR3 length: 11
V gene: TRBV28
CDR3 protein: CASSLATEAFF

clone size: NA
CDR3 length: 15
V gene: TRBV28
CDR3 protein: CATKNDRAAGQPQHF

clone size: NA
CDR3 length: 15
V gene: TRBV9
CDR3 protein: CASSFGTGPSYEQYF

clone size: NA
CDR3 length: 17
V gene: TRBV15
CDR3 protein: CATSRGAQSRVSDTQYF

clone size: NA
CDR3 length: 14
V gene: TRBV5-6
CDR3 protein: CASSLAGRNTEAFF

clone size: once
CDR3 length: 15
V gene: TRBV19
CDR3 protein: CASSMTSGSMYEQYF

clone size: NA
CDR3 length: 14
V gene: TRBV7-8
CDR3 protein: CASSFLVLNTEAFF

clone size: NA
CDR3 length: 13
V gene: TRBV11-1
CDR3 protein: CASSASYNSPLHF

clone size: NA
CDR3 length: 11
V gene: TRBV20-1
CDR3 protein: CSARNRDTQYF

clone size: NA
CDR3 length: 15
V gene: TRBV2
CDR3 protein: CASRPVPGPHQPQHF

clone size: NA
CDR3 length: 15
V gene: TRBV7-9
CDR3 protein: CASSLGGAGVRTQYF

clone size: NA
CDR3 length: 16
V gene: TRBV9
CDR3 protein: CASSDRQTRSNEKLFF